This T cell receptor (beta chain) comes out of a study of blood T cell repertoires in COVID-19. Study-wide context: The United States, Italy and Spain supplied acute and convalescent COVID-19 samples. The cDNA or gDNA used as material had been derived from T cells, B-cell-depleted T cells, or PBMCs.

There are a few counts of this clone. In the original workflow: Reference gene primers were amplified, and this amplification served to estimate nucleated cell counts. Repertoires were generated with immunoSEQ multiplex PCR, while TCRdb's copy carries only in-frame clones and drops some. The V and J calls and clone size come from that table; D and trimming were worked out from the DNA. This table has about 370,000 clones, roughly 90% appearing once. Seattle patients were enrolled while actively infected and followed longitudinally. The CDR3 totals 14 residues. Germline assignment: CDR1 SGHAT and CDR2 FQNNGV.

This receptor was taken from a woman aged 25 to 39 with COVID-19, enrolled during active disease. The rearrangement uses TRBV11-2 and TRBJ2-7, with 7 bases identical to TRBD1. Sequencing input: peripheral blood. CDR3 sequence (DNA): TGTGCCAGCAGCCATGGACAGGCATTCTACGGGCAGTACGTC. Protein sequence: CASSHGQAFYGQYV.